This T cell receptor (beta chain) was sequenced in a study of blood T cell repertoires in COVID-19. Study as a whole: Researchers got acute and convalescent COVID-19 samples from the United States, Italy and Spain. The cDNA or gDNA used as material had been derived from T cells, B-cell-depleted T cells, or PBMCs.

CDR3 length: 12 residues. Germline trimming cut 1 base from V and 6 bases from J; bases unmatched to any gene: 0. Germline CDR1 GTSNPN, CDR2 SVGIG (reference sequence). Original handling: The authors estimated nucleated cell counts from reference gene primer amplification. Using immunoSEQ multiplex PCR, the repertoire was profiled, and TCRdb retains in-frame clones only, with some absent. The DNA was the basis for D and trimming; V, J and clone size are from that table. This table holds around 280,000 clones, around 88% found once. This chain connects TRBV30 to TRBJ2-1; 7 positions match TRBD1. The TCR was taken from a woman in her 30s who had recovered from COVID-19. Sequenced input: peripheral blood. The CDR3, as DNA: TGTGCCTGGAGTGACAGGGGCAATGAGCAGTTCTTC. Residues: CAWSDRGNEQFF. The full variable domain, rest sourced from reference TRBV30 and TRBJ2-1, is SQTIHQWPATLVQPVGSPLSLECTVEGTSNPNLYWYRQAAGRGLQLLFYSVGIGQISSEVPQNLSASRPQDRQFILSSKKLLLSDSGFYLCAWSDRGNEQFFGPGTRLTVL.